Listed here are 21 T cell receptor beta chains from one sample, sequenced in a study of CD8 T cells in Susac syndrome. cDNA came from around 0.54 to 1 ug RNA primed by random hexamers. One entry per CDR3 protein, called by TCRdb with MiXCR from the immunoSEQ multiplex PCR reads. The sample includes roughly 180,000 distinct CDR3 sequences, 90% to 95% of them seen just once. What was sequenced was CD4+ T cells from PBMCs. Receptors originate from a human donor with multiple sclerosis.

The chain uses TRBV12-3 or TRBV12-4 and TRBJ2-7; 7 nucleotides align to TRBD1. V was clipped by 5 bases and J by 5 bases; unmatched bases: 3. This CDR3 is 12 amino acids long. The CDR3 coding sequence is TGTGCCAGCAGTACAGGGGACCACGAGCAGTACTTC. Translated: CASSTGDHEQYF.

V is TRBV29-1 and J is TRBJ1-4, with D possibly TRBD1 on 6 matching bases. This CDR3 has 14 amino acids. V lost 6 bases, J lost 11 bases, and 22 bases lay in between. Looked up from germline, CDR1 is SQVTM and CDR2 is ANQGSEA. CDR3 sequence reads: CSVASQGRGGKLFF. The CDR3 DNA is TGCAGCGTCGCATCACAGGGTCGGGGTGGGAAACTGTTTTTT.

The V call is TRBV24-1, the J call TRBJ1-2; TRBD1 matches 11 bases. The V gene's germline CDR1 is KGHDR and CDR2 SFDVKD. V shed 3 bases, J shed 8 bases, and the junction held 4 bases outside the gene matches. CDR3 length: 14 residues. CDR3 residues: CATSDPDRGRGYTF. The CDR3 coding sequence is TGTGCCACCAGTGATCCGGACAGGGGGCGAGGCTACACCTTC.

The V call is TRBV27, the J call TRBJ2-7, with D perhaps TRBD2 (6 bases). The germline V gene has CDR1 MNHEY and CDR2 SMNVEV (reference sequence). With 6 bases removed from V and 3 bases from J, the gap between germline ends came to 27 bases. The CDR3 contains 18 residues. The CDR3 sequence is CASRFPQEGNLALYEQYF. The CDR3 nucleotides read TGTGCCAGCAGGTTTCCTCAGGAGGGGAATCTAGCCCTCTACGAGCAGTACTTC.

This chain connects TRBV14 to TRBJ2-4, with TRBD1 matching 7 bases. Germline V CDR1 and CDR2: SGHDN, FVKESK. J lost 3 bases, V lost 0 bases, and 5 bases had no gene match. There are 16 residues in the CDR3. This chain's CDR3 is CASSQDNRGSKNIQYF. The CDR3, as DNA: TGTGCCAGCAGCCAAGACAACAGGGGAAGCAAAAACATTCAGTACTTC.

The genes are TRBV9 and TRBJ2-1; D is ambiguous. V was shortened by 4 bases and J by 8 bases, with 13 bases between the two germline ends. Germline assignment: CDR1 SGDLS and CDR2 YYNGEE. The CDR3 contains 13 residues. CDR3 sequence reads: CASSPGLVDEQFF. The CDR3 DNA reads as TGTGCCAGCAGCCCCGGGCTGGTTGATGAGCAGTTCTTC.

This clonotype was seen a single time. The V gene is TRBV19, the J gene TRBJ1-2; D unclear. CDR3 length equals 13 residues. The germline V and J ends were trimmed by 7 bases and 2 bases, with 11 bases remaining between them. The germline V gene has CDR1 LNHDA and CDR2 SQIVND (reference sequence). CDR3 DNA: TGTGCCAGTACCCAGAACAAGAACTATGGCTACACCTTC. It specifies CASTQNKNYGYTF.

The chain carries TRBV2 and TRBJ1-2; 10 bases are a match to TRBD1. The junction had 3 bases not matched to a gene; V was cut back by 11 bases and J by 6 bases. The CDR3 covers 11 residues. Germline V gene data show CDR1 as SNHLY and CDR2 as FYNNEI. The CDR3: CARTGGNGYTF. The CDR3 nucleotides read TGTGCCCGGACAGGGGGGAATGGCTACACCTTC.

V is TRBV12-3 or TRBV12-4 and J is TRBJ2-5; 14 bases line up with TRBD2. V shed 6 bases, J shed 10 bases, and the junction held 7 bases outside the gene matches. The length of the CDR3 is 14 residues. The CDR3 DNA is TGTGCCAGCAGACGCGGGACTAGCGGGAGAAACCAGTACTTC. Translating it yields CASRRGTSGRNQYF.

The chain employs TRBV30 and TRBJ2-3, with D hard to call. Trimming pared 2 bases from V and 10 bases from J, leaving 10 bases between. Germline CDR1 reads GTSNPN; CDR2 reads SVGIG (reference sequence). This CDR3 region has 11 residues. The CDR3: CAWSQNVAQYF. DNA for the CDR3: TGTGCCTGGAGTCAAAACGTGGCGCAGTATTTT.

The genes are TRBV29-1 and TRBJ2-3; 7 nucleotides match TRBD2. Germline trimming cut 1 base from V and 0 bases from J; bases unmatched to any gene: 10. Germline assignment: CDR1 SQVTM and CDR2 ANQGSEA. This CDR3 is 17 amino acids long. CDR3 bases: TGCAGCGTTGAAGGGATGGTTTCAGCGGGGAGCACAGATACGCAGTATTTT. Protein product: CSVEGMVSAGSTDTQYF.

The chain recombines TRBV6-6 with TRBJ1-6; 10 bases map to TRBD1. The V segment lost 5 bases and the J segment 7 bases; nucleotides outside the gene matches: 5. CDR1 is MNHNY and CDR2 is SVGAGI in the germline V gene (reference sequence). The CDR3 is 15 amino acids. The CDR3 region is CASSAPGQGNSPLHF. CDR3 bases: TGTGCCAGCAGTGCGCCGGGACAGGGGAATTCACCCCTCCACTTT.

The J gene is TRBJ2-3, the V gene TRBV20-1; TRBD2 agrees at 10 bases. V was clipped by 6 bases and J by 6 bases; unmatched bases: 12. The CDR3 is made up of 15 amino acids. Germline V lookup: CDR1 DFQATT, CDR2 SNEGSKA (reference sequence). CDR3 nucleotide sequence: TGCAGTGCCCCCCTCGCTAGCGGGAGTACTGATACGCAGTATTTT. Translated, it gives CSAPLASGSTDTQYF.

The chain combines TRBV30 with TRBJ1-1; no clear D. Trimming cost V 2 bases and J 5 bases, with 18 bases left between them. The CDR3 covers 15 residues. Germline loops: CDR1 GTSNPN, CDR2 SVGIG (reference sequence). The CDR3 DNA sequence: TGTGCCTGGAGTCCCCTGGGCGGCTCGAGGACTGAAGCTTTCTTT. Translating it yields CAWSPLGGSRTEAFF.

The V call is TRBV7-2, the J call TRBJ1-4, with TRBD1 matching 8 bases. CDR3 length: 13 residues. V shed 7 bases, J shed 4 bases, and the junction held 2 bases outside the gene matches. Germline V gives CDR1 SGHTA, CDR2 FQGNSA. CDR3 residues: CASKDRDNEKLFF. The CDR3 coding sequence is TGTGCCAGCAAGGACAGGGATAATGAAAAACTGTTTTTT. The whole variable domain, filled in from reference TRBV7-2 and TRBJ1-4, reads GAGVSQSPSNKVTEKGKDVELRCDPISGHTALYWYRQSLGQGLEFLIYFQGNSAPDKSGLPSDRFSAERTGGSVSTLTIQRTQQEDSAVYLCASKDRDNEKLFFGSGTQLSVL.

In its sample, this clonotype was seen a few times. The CDR3 sequence is CASSWGTGNEQYF. The CDR3 nucleotides read TGTGCCAGCAGCTGGGGGACAGGGAACGAGCAGTACTTC. The chain uses TRBV5-6 and TRBJ2-7; 9 bases map to TRBD1. Trimming cost V 3 bases and J 5 bases; bases outside gene matches: 3. CDR3 length: 13 residues. In germline, CDR1 is SGHDT, CDR2 YYEEEE.

This clonotype was found once. J is TRBJ1-6 and V is TRBV20-1; D is perhaps TRBD1 (5 bases). CDR3 length: 16 residues. Germline V gene data show CDR1 as DFQATT and CDR2 as SNEGSKA (reference sequence). V gave up 0 bases and J gave up 7 bases, with 16 bases separating them. CDR3 residues: CSARDPGRVGNSPLHF. In DNA, the CDR3 is TGCAGTGCTAGAGATCCCGGCAGGGTCGGGAATTCACCCCTCCACTTT.

The chain is built from TRBV6-1 and TRBJ2-7, with D maybe TRBD2 (6 bases). Germline CDR1 reads MNHNS; CDR2 reads SASEGT. V lost 6 bases to trimming and J lost 3 bases, with 15 bases between them. The length of the CDR3 is 14 residues. This chain's CDR3 is CASRGIWGVYEQYF. The DNA of the CDR3 is TGTGCCAGCAGGGGTATCTGGGGGGTCTACGAGCAGTACTTC.

The gene calls are TRBV20-1 and TRBJ1-5; TRBD1 might be the D (5 bases). The CDR3 totals 14 residues. Germline loops: CDR1 DFQATT, CDR2 SNEGSKA (reference sequence). V lost 2 bases and J lost 6, with 14 bases in between. For the CDR3, the DNA is TGCAGTGCTAGATCAGGGATGGGGGGTCAGCCCCAGCATTTT. Translation: CSARSGMGGQPQHF.

The V gene is TRBV3-1, the J gene TRBJ1-2, with no clear D. V was shortened by 2 bases and J by 0 bases, with 10 bases between the two germline ends. The CDR3 length is 15 residues. The germline gives CDR1 LGHDT, CDR2 YNNKEL (reference sequence). The CDR3 sequence: CASSQYEGSNYGYTF. CDR3 nucleotides: TGTGCCAGCAGCCAATATGAGGGTTCTAACTATGGCTACACCTTC.

V usage is TRBV3-1 and J usage is TRBJ1-1, with 7 bases identical to TRBD1. There are 12 residues in the CDR3. Trimming at V came to 6 bases and at J to 5 bases, leaving 3 bases not matched to a gene. The germline V gene encodes CDR1 LGHDT and CDR2 YNNKEL (reference sequence). The CDR3 loop is CASSDRETEAFF. The CDR3 DNA follows: TGTGCCAGCAGTGACAGGGAGACTGAAGCTTTCTTT.